This T cell receptor beta chain was documented in a study of graft-versus-host responses after intestinal transplantation. The study, taken as a whole, reports: Researchers found GvH clones in recipient marrow, and some showed up first in ileum or blood.

With V trimmed by 6 bases and J by 1 base, 10 bases remained unmatched. The CDR3 length is 16 residues. Germline CDR1 and CDR2: LNHDA and SQIVND (reference sequence). Sequencing was performed with immunoSEQ multiplex PCR; in TCRdb, only in-frame clones are kept and a portion is missing. The sample lists around 110,000 clones, 90% to 95% seen once, with under 0.3% in the top ten. With regard to this clone: What it binds is unknown.

The sequence was obtained from a human donor who was the organ donor for an intestinal transplant. The source material was unstimulated CD4+ T cells sorted from spleen or lymph node cells, sampled before transplant. This chain joins TRBV19 and TRBJ2-3, with 7 bases identical to TRBD1. CDR3 protein: CASSFQRQGGTDTQYF. The CDR3 DNA sequence: TGTGCCAGTAGCTTTCAAAGACAGGGAGGCACAGATACGCAGTATTTT.